These 3 T cell receptor beta chains originate from one sample sequenced in a study of TIL therapy for anti-PD-1-resistant metastatic lung cancer. Time point meaning: pre-treatment sample, taken before nivolumab and TIL therapy. Sequencing used immunoSEQ v3. The method was immunoSEQ multiplex PCR; TCRdb's version includes in-frame clones alone and lacks a portion of them. The data show about 49,000 clones, less than 80% seen once. Sequenced material: blood, taken at baseline. These receptor sequences come from a man aged 70-80 years with non-small cell lung cancer.

The rearrangement links TRBV6-5 to TRBJ2-5; no clear D. The CDR3 is made up of 14 amino acids. Germline lookup yields CDR1 MNHEY and CDR2 SVGAGI. Trimming cost V 2 bases and J 5 bases, with 12 bases left between them. For the CDR3, the DNA is TGTGCCAGCAGTTACCGGACCCCAAGGGAGACCCAGTACTTC. Its protein is CASSYRTPRETQYF.

The chain employs TRBV28 and TRBJ2-3; 10 nucleotides align to TRBD2. This CDR3 contains 15 residues. V gave up 3 bases and J gave up 6 bases; unmatched junction bases: 6. Germline V gene sequence: CDR1 MDHEN, CDR2 SYDVKM. DNA for the CDR3: TGTGCCAGCAGTTTTAGCGGGAGGACACCGGATACGCAGTATTTT. Its protein is CASSFSGRTPDTQYF.

The V and J genes are TRBV5-1 and TRBJ1-1, with 7 bases fitting TRBD1. Germline V CDR1 and CDR2: SGHRS, YFSETQ. CDR3 length: 14 amino acids. J lost 6 bases, V lost 4 bases, and 9 bases had no gene match. The CDR3 DNA is TGCGCCAGCAGCCTGCGAACAGGGGCCGCTGAAGCTTTCTTT. Translated: CASSLRTGAAEAFF.